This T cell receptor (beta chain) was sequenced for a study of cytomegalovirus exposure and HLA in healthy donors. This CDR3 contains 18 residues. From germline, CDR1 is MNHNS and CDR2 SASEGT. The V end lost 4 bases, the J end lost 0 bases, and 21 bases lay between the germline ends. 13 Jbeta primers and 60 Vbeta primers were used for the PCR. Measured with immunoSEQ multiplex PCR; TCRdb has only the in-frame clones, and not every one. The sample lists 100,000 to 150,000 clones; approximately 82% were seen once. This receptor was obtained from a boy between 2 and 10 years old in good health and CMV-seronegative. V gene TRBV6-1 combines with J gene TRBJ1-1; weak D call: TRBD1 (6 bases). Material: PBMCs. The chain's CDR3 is CASSADRPLNKLNTEAFF. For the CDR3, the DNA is TGTGCCAGCAGTGCTGACAGGCCCCTTAATAAATTGAACACTGAAGCTTTCTTT.